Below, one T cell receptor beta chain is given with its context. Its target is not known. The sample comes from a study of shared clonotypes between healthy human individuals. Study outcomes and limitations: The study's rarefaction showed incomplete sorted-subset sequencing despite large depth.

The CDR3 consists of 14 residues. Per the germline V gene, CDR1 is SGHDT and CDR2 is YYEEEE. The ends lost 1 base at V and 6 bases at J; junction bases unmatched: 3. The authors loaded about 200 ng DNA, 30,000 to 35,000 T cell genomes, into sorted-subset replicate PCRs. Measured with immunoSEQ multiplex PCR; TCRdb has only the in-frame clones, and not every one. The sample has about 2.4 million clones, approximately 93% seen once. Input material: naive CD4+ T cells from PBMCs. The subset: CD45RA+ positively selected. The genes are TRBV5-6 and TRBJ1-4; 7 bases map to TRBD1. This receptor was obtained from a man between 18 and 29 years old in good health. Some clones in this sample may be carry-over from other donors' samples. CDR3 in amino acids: CASSLWQGDEKLFF. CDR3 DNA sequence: TGTGCCAGCAGCTTGTGGCAGGGGGATGAAAAACTGTTTTTT.